A single sample is the source of the 20 T cell receptor beta chains below, sequenced in a study of blood T cell repertoires in COVID-19. Some clones are missing from TCRdb's copy, which holds only in-frame ones; the method was immunoSEQ multiplex PCR. The sample lists 150,000 or so clones; about four fifths were seen once. The specimen sequenced was PBMCs or T cells enriched from blood (not recorded which). These TCRs come from a woman in her sixties who had recovered from COVID-19.

The chain combines TRBV12-2 with TRBJ2-2; the tabulated D call, TRBD1, remains unverified against the DNA. TRBV12-2 is a documented pseudogene. This CDR3 contains 20 residues. CDR3 region: CASRLAVPQGAKLGTGELFF. CDR3 nucleotides: TGTGCAAGTCGCTTAGCCGTTCCACAGGGGGCGAAGCTCGGCACCGGGGAGCTGTTTTTT.

The chain couples TRBV5-5 to TRBJ2-5; the match to TRBD2 covers 11 bases. With 4 bases clipped from V and 1 base from J, the junction kept 9 bases outside the gene matches. Germline V gene data show CDR1 as SGHKS and CDR2 as YYEKEE (reference sequence). The CDR3 loop spans 17 amino acids. Here the CDR3 reads CASSPMASGGPQETQYF. The CDR3 DNA sequence: TGTGCCAGCAGCCCAATGGCTAGCGGGGGGCCCCAAGAGACCCAGTACTTC.

On this clone: Other DNA sequences from this sample encode an identical CDR3 as well. The chain joins TRBV3-1 (or the pseudogene TRBV3-2) to TRBJ1-5; D gene unclear. In germline, CDR1 is LGHDT, CDR2 YNNKEL (reference sequence). CDR3 length: 13 amino acids. Deletions cut 0 bases from V and 6 bases from J, with 6 bases between. CDR3 residues: CASSQDLSQPQHF. In DNA form, the CDR3 reads TGTGCCAGCAGCCAAGATTTGAGTCAGCCCCAGCATTTT.

This clone has just one count. The V and J genes are TRBV18 and TRBJ2-1; weak D call: TRBD1 (6 bases). The germline V gene has CDR1 KGHSH and CDR2 LQKENI. This CDR3 is 16 amino acids long. V was shortened by 3 bases and J by 6 bases, with 18 bases between the two germline ends. The chain's CDR3 is CASSPEDSHLPNEQFF. The CDR3 DNA follows: TGTGCCAGCTCACCTGAGGACAGCCACCTTCCCAATGAGCAGTTCTTC.

J is TRBJ2-3 and V is TRBV5-4; 11 bases are shared with TRBD2. Trimming removed 4 bases from V and 12 bases from J; junction bases left unmatched: 7. CDR1 is SGHNT, CDR2 YYREEE, per germline (reference sequence). This CDR3 has 13 residues. Here the CDR3 DNA reads TGTGCCAGCAGCATGAAACTAGCGGGGGACCAGTATTTT. It translates to CASSMKLAGDQYF.

The J gene is TRBJ1-2, the V gene TRBV9; 7 bases match TRBD1. The germline V gene encodes CDR1 SGDLS and CDR2 YYNGEE. Trimming at V came to 2 bases and at J to 2 bases, leaving 3 bases not matched to a gene. CDR3 length: 14 residues. This CDR3 is CASSVGDSNYGYTF. For the CDR3, the DNA is TGTGCCAGCAGCGTGGGGGACAGCAACTATGGCTACACCTTC.

The rearrangement uses TRBV2 and TRBJ2-7, with 8 bases fitting TRBD2. The germline V gene encodes CDR1 SNHLY and CDR2 FYNNEI. CDR3 length: 15 residues. J lost 6 bases, V lost 7 bases, and 14 bases had no gene match. The CDR3 here is CASNTGLASLFEQYF. The CDR3 bases are TGTGCCAGCAATACCGGACTAGCTTCGCTCTTCGAGCAGTACTTC.

The rearrangement joins TRBV11-3 to TRBJ1-5, with 10 bases lining up with TRBD1. Germline CDR1 and CDR2: SGHNT and YENEEA. The V gene end was trimmed by 5 bases and the J gene end by 6 bases; junction bases not matched to a gene: 22. CDR3 size: 20 residues. The CDR3 loop is CASSMKSRDRGPLMGQPQHF. The CDR3 DNA sequence: TGTGCCAGCAGCATGAAGTCCCGGGACAGGGGTCCTTTAATGGGTCAGCCCCAGCATTTT.

This chain connects TRBV27 to TRBJ1-5; TRBD1 might be the D (5 bases). CDR1 is MNHEY, CDR2 SMNVEV, per germline (reference sequence). V dropped 4 bases and J dropped 0 bases, with 10 bases sitting between them. This CDR3 comprises 15 residues. Here the CDR3 DNA reads TGTGCCAGCAGTTCTCAGGGTTATAGCAATCAGCCCCAGCATTTT. It encodes CASSSQGYSNQPQHF.

The J gene is TRBJ2-1, the V gene TRBV5-4; 12 positions match TRBD2. V shed 2 bases, J shed 10 bases, and the junction held 10 bases outside the gene matches. The CDR3 has 16 residues. Germline assignment: CDR1 SGHNT and CDR2 YYREEE (reference sequence). As DNA, the CDR3 is TGTGCCAGCAGCTTATCTGCTAGCGGGGGGGCCCGGGAGCAGTTCTTC. Its translation is CASSLSASGGAREQFF.

The chain links TRBV5-8 to TRBJ2-2; no clear D. This CDR3 contains 13 residues. Germline V gene sequence: CDR1 SGHTS, CDR2 YDEGEE. The ends were cut back, 1 base at V and 1 base at J, with 2 bases in the middle. CDR3 amino acids: CASSLQNTGELFF. CDR3 bases: TGTGCCAGCAGCTTGCAGAACACCGGGGAGCTGTTTTTT.

This sequence joins TRBV19 and TRBJ1-3; no definite D call. CDR3 length: 15 residues. The V gene lost 3 bases and the J gene lost 0 bases, with 9 bases spanning the gap. The V gene's germline CDR1 is LNHDA and CDR2 SQIVND (reference sequence). The CDR3 reads CASSIYLSSGNTIYF. The CDR3 bases are TGTGCCAGTAGTATTTATTTGAGCTCTGGAAACACCATATATTTT.

The chain couples TRBV30 to TRBJ1-2, with D unresolved. In germline, CDR1 is GTSNPN, CDR2 SVGIG (reference sequence). Deletions cut 3 bases from V and 2 bases from J, with 19 bases between. The CDR3 covers 16 residues. DNA of the CDR3: TGTGCCTGGAGCCCCTCGGGAGCCACTGTCAACTATGGCTACACCTTC. This sequence encodes CAWSPSGATVNYGYTF.

This clone showed up just once. The rearrangement joins TRBV3-1 (or the pseudogene TRBV3-2) to TRBJ1-3, with TRBD1 matching over 7 bases. Looked up from germline, CDR1 is LGHDT and CDR2 is YNNKEL (reference sequence). Unmatched junction bases numbered 7, after V lost 6 bases and J lost 2 bases. The CDR3 is 15 residues long. This CDR3 reads CASRPTGTTGNTIYF. The CDR3 nucleotides are TGTGCCAGCAGACCGACAGGGACCACTGGAAACACCATATATTTT.

The CDR3 region is CSVEEESLLGTVYGYTF. CDR3 bases: TGCAGCGTTGAAGAGGAGTCCCTCCTGGGGACAGTCTATGGCTACACCTTC. The chain uses TRBV29-1 and TRBJ1-2; 7 positions match TRBD1. Unmatched junction bases numbered 14, after V lost 0 bases and J lost 4 bases. Germline V lookup: CDR1 SQVTM, CDR2 ANQGSEA. The CDR3 is 17 residues long.

The chain has TRBV29-1 and TRBJ2-1, with 10 bases that match TRBD2. Per germline, CDR1 SQVTM and CDR2 ANQGSEA. The CDR3 is 15 residues long. The V segment lost 7 bases and the J segment 9 bases; nucleotides outside the gene matches: 15. The CDR3 DNA is TGCAGCGCCGACCCAGGACTAGCGGACTGGGGTGAGCAGTTCTTC. This codes for CSADPGLADWGEQFF.

The chain combines TRBV19 with TRBJ1-2; D might be TRBD1 (5 bases). Germline CDR1 LNHDA, CDR2 SQIVND (reference sequence). With 6 bases removed from V and 4 bases from J, the gap between germline ends came to 18 bases. This CDR3 contains 15 residues. CDR3 sequence (DNA): TGTGCCAGTAGCCCTCTGACAGTCAACTTCTATGGCTACACCTTC. Its protein product is CASSPLTVNFYGYTF.

CDR3 sequence: CASSFSSTDTQYF. CDR3 bases: TGTGCCAGCAGCTTTTCCTCCACAGATACGCAGTATTTT. The genes are TRBV7-8 and TRBJ2-3; D unclear. This CDR3 region has 13 residues. V was pared by 3 bases and J by 2 bases, with 6 bases between. Germline loops: CDR1 SGHVS, CDR2 FQNEAQ.

V usage is TRBV5-1 and J usage is TRBJ2-5; TRBD1 is a possible D gene (6 bases). Trimming removed 1 base from V and 6 bases from J, with 16 bases in between. The CDR3 sequence is 15 residues long. Germline V gene data show CDR1 as SGHRS and CDR2 as YFSETQ. The CDR3 region is CASSLSTGWGKTQYF. CDR3 coding DNA: TGCGCCAGCAGCTTGAGCACAGGGTGGGGGAAGACCCAGTACTTC.

V gene TRBV2 combines with J gene TRBJ1-4; 11 bases match TRBD1. Germline V CDR1 and CDR2: SNHLY, FYNNEI. The CDR3 has 18 residues. Trimming at V came to 5 bases and at J to 4 bases, leaving 12 bases not matched to a gene. CDR3 nucleotides: TGTGCCAGCAGTTCCCCTTGGACAGGGGGCGTTCTTAATGAAAAACTGTTTTTT. It yields the protein CASSSPWTGGVLNEKLFF.